This TCR beta chain was sequenced during a study of cytomegalovirus exposure and HLA in healthy donors. Study observations and caveats: In presence/absence analyses, roughly uniform sequencing depth across donors was assumed. Likely technical artifact: a cluster of highly shared sequence variants. A further, later analysis showed that HLA-associated TCR beta chains (compared with equally common others) were more clonally expanded.

This clone was seen more than once but under ten times. Its specificity is not known. A multiplex PCR was run with 60 Vbeta primers and 13 Jbeta primers. Clones were sequenced by immunoSEQ multiplex PCR, and TCRdb holds only the in-frame ones, with some missing. The repertoire holds 78,000 or so clones, approximately 84% seen once, with about 2.4% in the top ten. The CDR3 contains 14 residues. With 0 bases removed from V and 8 bases from J, the gap between germline ends came to 12 bases. Germline V gene data show CDR1 as SGHRS and CDR2 as YFSETQ. Although they were nominally healthy when sampled, donors likely had unrecorded immune exposures.

The receptor was isolated from a woman in her forties or fifties in good health and CMV-seronegative. Sequencing used PBMCs. The chain has TRBV5-1 and TRBJ2-1, with D possibly TRBD2 on 5 matching bases. The CDR3 sequence is CASSLGASRDEQFF. In DNA form, the CDR3 reads TGCGCCAGCAGCTTGGGGGCTAGCCGAGATGAGCAGTTCTTC.